The 32 T cell receptor beta chains reported below all come from one sample, sequenced in a study of T cells in narcolepsy (dated by TCRdb to about 2018). The library was made by the immunoSEQ multiplex PCR assay. TCRdb mirrors the immuneACCESS table, restricted to in-frame sequences. Some clones are absent from its copies; in checked studies, under half trace to an unresolved V gene, and the reason for the others is unknown. This sample lists roughly 34,000 clones; about 84% were detected once. The ten most abundant clones make up 1.3% of the sample. Sample: CD45RA- memory CD4+ T cells from PBMCs. What the cell subset or site label conveys for this sample: memory T cells sorted ex vivo from peripheral blood. The receptor source for this set is a human donor with narcolepsy.

V is TRBV9 and J is TRBJ2-1; 10 bases are a match to TRBD2. Germline loops: CDR1 SGDLS, CDR2 YYNGEE. Unmatched junction bases numbered 4, after V lost 0 bases and J lost 1 base. The CDR3 has 17 residues. The CDR3 region has the DNA TGTGCCAGCAGCGTAGCCAGCGGGGGGGCTTCCTACAATGAGCAGTTCTTC. It is translated as CASSVASGGASYNEQFF.

This chain uses TRBV6-1 with TRBJ1-2, with TRBD1 as a possible D gene (6 bases). CDR3 length equals 12 residues. The germline gives CDR1 MNHNS, CDR2 SASEGT. The V and J ends lost 8 bases and 5 bases respectively, with 12 bases between them. Here the CDR3 DNA reads TGTGCCAGCCGGGAAGGGGGATATGGCTACACCTTC. It translates to CASREGGYGYTF.

J is TRBJ2-2 and V is TRBV2, with 8 bases identical to TRBD1. This CDR3 has 14 residues. V gave up 5 bases and J gave up 7 bases; unmatched junction bases: 6. CDR1 is SNHLY, CDR2 FYNNEI, per germline. The CDR3 DNA reads as TGTGCCAGCAGTCCGGACAGGGTCGGCGGGGAGCTGTTTTTT. Its protein is CASSPDRVGGELFF.

The CDR3 coding sequence is TGTGCCAGTAGTATTTCTACACAGGGGGCGTCGGCTGGGGCCAACGTCCTGACTTTC. It codes for CASSISTQGASAGANVLTF. The chain recombines TRBV19 with TRBJ2-6; TRBD1 matches 9 bases. Losses at the gene ends were 3 bases for V and 2 bases for J; bases not matched to a gene: 11. Germline V CDR1 and CDR2: LNHDA, SQIVND (reference sequence). The CDR3 is made up of 19 amino acids.

This chain uses TRBV21-1 with TRBJ1-1; no check of the table's D call, TRBD1, against the DNA was made. TRBV21-1 is assigned pseudogene status. This CDR3 contains 15 residues. CDR3 DNA sequence: TGTGCCAGCAGCGCAAACAGGGACAGGTGCACTGAAGCTTTCTTT. Its translation: CASSANRDRCTEAFF.

This clone was recorded once. This sequence joins TRBV18 and TRBJ1-2, with D tentatively TRBD1 (5 bases). The germline V gene has CDR1 KGHSH and CDR2 LQKENI. Trimming left V 3 bases short and J 3 bases short, with 14 bases between. This CDR3 is 15 amino acids long. The CDR3 sequence: CASSPARGEYYGYTF. CDR3 sequence (DNA): TGTGCCAGCTCACCTGCACGGGGGGAGTACTATGGCTACACCTTC.

The chain links TRBV19 to TRBJ1-2; TRBD1 matches 8 bases. Germline CDR1 reads LNHDA; CDR2 reads SQIVND (reference sequence). J lost 2 bases, V lost 4 bases, and 3 bases had no gene match. CDR3 length: 14 residues. The CDR3 here is CASSKRQGNYGYTF. CDR3 bases: TGTGCCAGTAGTAAGAGACAGGGGAACTATGGCTACACCTTC.

The chain has TRBV5-8 and TRBJ2-2; D possibly corresponds to TRBD2 (6 bases). This CDR3 region has 15 residues. V gave up 8 bases and J gave up 5 bases, with 19 bases separating them. CDR1 and CDR2 (germline): SGHTS, YDEGEE. The CDR3 region has the DNA TGTGCCAGTTTCTTCGGGACTTCTTGGACCGGGGAGCTGTTTTTT. Amino acid sequence: CASFFGTSWTGELFF.

This clone has just one count. The chain combines TRBV30 with TRBJ2-1; the D gene is possibly TRBD1 (5 bases). V lost 8 bases, J lost 2 bases, and 16 bases lay in between. This CDR3 has 14 amino acids. Germline lookup yields CDR1 GTSNPN and CDR2 SVGIG (reference sequence). For the CDR3, the DNA is TGTGCCGGTGGGCAGGGTGACGCCTACAATGAGCAGTTCTTC. This encodes CAGGQGDAYNEQFF.

The chain recombines TRBV27 with TRBJ2-3, with D possibly TRBD2 on 7 matching bases. Trimming pared 7 bases from V and 1 base from J, leaving 18 bases between. CDR1 MNHEY and CDR2 SMNVEV come from the germline V gene (reference sequence). CDR3 length: 16 residues. The CDR3 loop is CASTPSGGAGTDTQYF. CDR3 nucleotide sequence: TGTGCCAGCACCCCTTCTGGGGGGGCGGGCACAGATACGCAGTATTTT.

The chain has TRBV7-2 and TRBJ1-5; D is ambiguous. V dropped 5 bases and J dropped 5 bases, with 10 bases sitting between them. There are 13 residues in the CDR3. Looked up from germline, CDR1 is SGHTA and CDR2 is FQGNSA. The CDR3, as DNA: TGTGCCAGCAGCCCCCGATGGGATCAGCCCCAGCATTTT. This gives the protein CASSPRWDQPQHF.

This chain joins TRBV4-2 and TRBJ1-4; tentatively, D is TRBD1 (6 bases). V was trimmed by 4 bases and J by 5 bases, leaving 14 bases between them. In germline, CDR1 is LGHNA, CDR2 YNFKEQ. The CDR3 extends over 15 amino acids. CDR3 bases: TGTGCCAGCAGCCCACATCGCGGGACAAATGAAAAACTGTTTTTT. Its translation: CASSPHRGTNEKLFF.

J is TRBJ2-1 and V is TRBV5-1; no clear D. Trimming left V 0 bases short and J 9 bases short, with 13 bases between. The CDR3 runs 14 residues. The germline CDR1 and CDR2 sequences are SGHRS and YFSETQ. CDR3 nucleotides: TGCGCCAGCAGCTTGGACCCTGAAGGGCCTGAGCAGTTCTTC. Its translation: CASSLDPEGPEQFF.

This clone was counted a few times. V usage is TRBV5-4 and J usage is TRBJ1-3, with TRBD1 as a possible D gene (5 bases). CDR1 and CDR2 from the germline V gene are SGHNT and YYREEE (reference sequence). The CDR3 has 16 residues. V lost 1 base and J 0 bases, leaving 11 bases between the germline ends. The CDR3 spells CASSLPGLNSGNTIYF. CDR3 nucleotide sequence: TGTGCCAGCAGCTTGCCGGGACTGAACTCTGGAAACACCATATATTTT.

This clone was seen once. This rearrangement joins TRBV7-2 to TRBJ2-5, with 8 bases matching TRBD1. From germline, CDR1 is SGHTA and CDR2 FQGNSA. With V trimmed by 4 bases and J by 1 base, 2 bases remained unmatched. There are 14 residues in the CDR3. The CDR3 loop is CASSSGQAQETQYF. CDR3 coding DNA: TGTGCCAGCAGCTCGGGACAGGCCCAAGAGACCCAGTACTTC.

The sample holds one count of this clone. At one of its ends the junction is not consistent with the germline gene, which may arise from a read error. The V gene is TRBV7-2, the J gene TRBJ1-4; a possible D gene is TRBD1 (5 bases). The CDR3 covers 15 residues. Per germline, CDR1 SGHTA and CDR2 FQGNSA. The CDR3 region is CASSVRGGTNEKLFF. CDR3 in DNA: TGTGCCAGCAGCGTACGGGGGGGGACGAATGAAAAACTGTTTTTC.

This chain connects TRBV19 to TRBJ1-1; D remains unclear. The germline V and J ends were trimmed by 2 bases and 4 bases, with 8 bases remaining between them. The germline V gene has CDR1 LNHDA and CDR2 SQIVND (reference sequence). The CDR3 runs 13 residues. The DNA for the CDR3 is TGTGCCAGTAGTATACAGGCTCGCACTGAAGCTTTCTTT. Amino acids: CASSIQARTEAFF. Complete variable domain (other parts from reference TRBV19 and TRBJ1-1): DGGITQSPKYLFRKEGQNVTLSCEQNLNHDAMYWYRQDPGQGLRLIYYSQIVNDFQKGDIAEGYSVSREKKESFPLTVTSAQKNPTAFYLCASSIQARTEAFFGQGTRLTVV.

The CDR3 reads CASSSNNEKLFF. The DNA for the CDR3 is TGTGCCAGCAGTTCGAATAATGAAAAACTGTTTTTT. The chain combines TRBV28 with TRBJ1-4; no definite D call. Germline CDR1 reads MDHEN; CDR2 reads SYDVKM. This CDR3 is 12 amino acids long. Trimming cost V 4 bases and J 4 bases, with 4 bases left between them.

The CDR3 region is CASSARTGGFTF. The CDR3 region has the DNA TGTGCCAGCAGTGCGCGGACAGGCGGTTTCACCTTC. The V call is TRBV6-4, the J call TRBJ1-2; TRBD1 agrees at 7 bases. Losses at the gene ends were 4 bases for V and 13 bases for J; bases not matched to a gene: 9. The CDR3 has 12 amino acids. Looked up from germline, CDR1 is MRHNA and CDR2 is SNTAGT.

This rearrangement joins TRBV7-3 to TRBJ1-1, with D possibly TRBD1 on 6 matching bases. Germline V lookup: CDR1 SGHTA, CDR2 FQGTGA. V was clipped by 6 bases and J by 2 bases, with 10 bases between them. CDR3 length equals 13 residues. CDR3 amino acids: CASSRQANTEAFF. The DNA of the CDR3 is TGTGCCAGCAGTCGACAGGCCAACACTGAAGCTTTCTTT.

This clone was counted between two and nine times. V is TRBV20-1 and J is TRBJ2-7; TRBD2 might be the D (6 bases). The CDR3 totals 11 residues. Germline loops: CDR1 DFQATT, CDR2 SNEGSKA (reference sequence). The V gene lost 6 bases and the J gene lost 6 bases, with 12 bases spanning the gap. The CDR3 sequence: CSALHGGEQYV. CDR3 bases: TGCAGTGCCCTTCACGGGGGCGAGCAGTACGTC.

The chain joins TRBV5-5 to TRBJ1-2; D unresolved. The CDR3 extends over 13 amino acids. The germline V and J ends were trimmed by 2 bases and 2 bases, with 7 bases remaining between them. Germline CDR1 is SGHKS and CDR2 is YYEKEE (reference sequence). The CDR3, as DNA: TGTGCCAGCAGCTTTGATTTCAACTATGGCTACACCTTC. Protein sequence: CASSFDFNYGYTF. Filled out from reference TRBV5-5 and TRBJ1-2, the complete variable domain reads DAGVTQSPTHLIKTRGQQVTLRCSPISGHKSVSWYQQVLGQGPQFIFQYYEKEERGRGNFPDRFSARQFPNYSSELNVNALLLGDSALYLCASSFDFNYGYTFGSGTRLTVV.

The gene calls are TRBV2 and TRBJ2-3, with D maybe TRBD1 (6 bases). The germline V and J ends were trimmed by 4 bases and 4 bases, with 12 bases remaining between them. The germline CDR1 and CDR2 sequences are SNHLY and FYNNEI. There are 14 residues in the CDR3. The chain's CDR3 is CASSVQGVPDTQYF. CDR3 nucleotides: TGTGCCAGCAGTGTACAGGGTGTCCCAGATACGCAGTATTTT.

The chain uses TRBV2 and TRBJ2-7; D not resolved. This CDR3 is built from 14 residues. Between the trimmed V and J ends, which lost 7 bases and 6 bases, there was a span of 19 bases. The germline CDR1 and CDR2 sequences are SNHLY and FYNNEI. The CDR3 DNA reads TGTGCCAGCAAGGGTTCAGGCCCCCCCCTCGAGCAGTACTTC. Protein sequence: CASKGSGPPLEQYF.

This clone showed up just once. V and J are TRBV29-1 and TRBJ1-2, with D possibly matching TRBD1 (5 bases). The CDR3 runs 12 residues. Germline V gene data show CDR1 as SQVTM and CDR2 as ANQGSEA. V gave up 7 bases and J gave up 8 bases, with 17 bases separating them. CDR3 region: CSAAEGMHGYTF. The CDR3 region has the DNA TGCAGCGCCGCGGAGGGGATGCACGGCTACACCTTC.

The chain joins TRBV5-3 to TRBJ2-3; 7 nucleotides match TRBD1. Being an ORF, TRBV5-3 has a function that is uncertain. The J segment lost 6 bases and the V segment lost 4 bases, leaving 20 bases of the junction unmatched. The CDR3 is 18 residues long. The CDR3: CARSRGQMRVELHDTQYF. The CDR3 bases are TGTGCCAGAAGCCGGGGACAGATGAGAGTAGAACTCCACGATACGCAGTATTTT.

This chain uses TRBV11-3 with TRBJ1-3; the D is unclear. V was trimmed by 5 bases and J by 0 bases, leaving 5 bases between them. The CDR3 is made up of 13 amino acids. CDR1 is SGHNT and CDR2 is YENEEA in the germline V gene. The CDR3 here is CASSRDSGNTIYF. The DNA for the CDR3 is TGTGCCAGCAGCCGCGACTCTGGAAACACCATATATTTT.

As DNA, the CDR3 is TGTGCCATCGGAGAAAACTATGGCTACACCTTC. Protein sequence: CAIGENYGYTF. The chain is built from TRBV10-3 and TRBJ1-2; no firm D call. Trimming removed 8 bases from V and 2 bases from J, with 6 bases in between. There are 11 residues in the CDR3. Germline loops: CDR1 ENHRY, CDR2 SYGVKD.

The chain's CDR3 is CASSTGQGAREQYV. CDR3 sequence (DNA): TGTGCCAGCAGTACGGGACAGGGGGCGCGTGAGCAGTACGTC. The chain employs TRBV6-6 and TRBJ2-7, with 12 bases aligning to TRBD1. CDR3 length: 14 amino acids. Per the germline V gene, CDR1 is MNHNY and CDR2 is SVGAGI (reference sequence). V lost 5 bases to trimming and J lost 7 bases; unmatched junction nucleotides: 6.

The chain carries TRBV27 and TRBJ1-1; a weak D match, TRBD1 (6 bases). Per germline, CDR1 MNHEY and CDR2 SMNVEV (reference sequence). V was trimmed by 4 bases and J by 7 bases, leaving 13 bases between them. This CDR3 spans 13 amino acids. The CDR3 bases are TGTGCCAGCAGTTCCCCCAGGGGCCTTGAAGCTTTCTTT. It encodes CASSSPRGLEAFF.

This chain links TRBV19 with TRBJ2-5; D unresolved. Trimming left V 7 bases short and J 5 bases short, with 14 bases between. The CDR3 is 13 residues long. The germline CDR1 and CDR2 sequences are LNHDA and SQIVND (reference sequence). DNA of the CDR3: TGTGCCAGTACCGCAGACCCCGGGGAGACCCAGTACTTC. Residues: CASTADPGETQYF.

The chain links TRBV11-2 to TRBJ2-1; no firm D call. With 1 base removed from V and 9 bases from J, the gap between germline ends came to 7 bases. CDR3 length: 12 amino acids. Germline loops: CDR1 SGHAT, CDR2 FQNNGV. The CDR3 sequence is CASSLGHSEQFF. The CDR3 DNA reads TGTGCCAGCAGCTTAGGCCATAGTGAGCAGTTCTTC.